The TCR beta chain under discussion was sequenced for a study of cytomegalovirus exposure and HLA in healthy donors. This CDR3 comprises 12 residues. With 6 bases clipped from V and 3 bases from J, the junction kept 2 bases outside the gene matches. Per the germline V gene, CDR1 is ENHRY and CDR2 is SYGVKD. This clone showed up just a few times. The PCR made use of 60 Vbeta and 13 Jbeta primers. The repertoire was sequenced with immunoSEQ multiplex PCR; TCRdb's copy has only in-frame clones and lacks some. The data hold 130,000 or so clones, with approximately 8.9% observed a single time. J is TRBJ2-7 and V is TRBV10-3, with TRBD1 matching over 7 bases. The source is a woman in her thirties or forties in good health and CMV-seropositive. The source material was PBMCs. The CDR3 DNA follows: TGTGCCATCAGGGGGGACAGCTACGAGCAGTACTTC. Its translation: CAIRGDSYEQYF.